The T cell receptor beta chain described here comes from a study of spatial heterogeneity in lung cancer. The CDR3 is made up of 14 amino acids. Germline loops: CDR1 SGDLS, CDR2 YYNGEE. Trimming took 3 bases from V and 5 from J; bases not matched to a gene: 7. Specified time point: blood at routine non-recurrence follow-up after resection. A unique molecular identifier was carried by every single TCR cDNA molecule. TCRdb re-called the 5' RACE reads with MiXCR, one entry per CDR3 protein. Of about 43,000 distinct CDR3 sequences listed, 20% to 25% were seen once; the top ten hold roughly 7.2%. Material: PBMCs, obtained at follow-up. The chain couples TRBV9 to TRBJ2-5; 7 bases fit TRBD1. This receptor was obtained from a female donor with early-stage non-small cell lung cancer. CDR3 loop: CASSETGLGETQYF. The CDR3 region has the DNA TGTGCCAGCAGCGAGACAGGGTTGGGGGAGACCCAGTACTTC.